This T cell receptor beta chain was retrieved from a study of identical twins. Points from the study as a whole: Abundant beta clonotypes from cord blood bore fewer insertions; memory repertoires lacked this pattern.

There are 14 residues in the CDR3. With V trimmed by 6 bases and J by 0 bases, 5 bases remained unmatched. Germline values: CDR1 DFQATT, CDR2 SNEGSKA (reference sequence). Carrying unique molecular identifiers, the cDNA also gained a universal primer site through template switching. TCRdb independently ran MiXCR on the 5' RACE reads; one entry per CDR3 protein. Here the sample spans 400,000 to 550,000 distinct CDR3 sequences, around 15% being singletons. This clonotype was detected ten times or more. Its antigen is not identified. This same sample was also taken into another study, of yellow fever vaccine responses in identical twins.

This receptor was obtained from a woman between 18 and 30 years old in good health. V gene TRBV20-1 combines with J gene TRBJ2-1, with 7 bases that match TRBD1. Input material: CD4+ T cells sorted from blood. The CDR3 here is CSAKTGSSYNEQFF. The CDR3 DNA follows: TGCAGTGCCAAGACAGGGAGCTCCTACAATGAGCAGTTCTTC.